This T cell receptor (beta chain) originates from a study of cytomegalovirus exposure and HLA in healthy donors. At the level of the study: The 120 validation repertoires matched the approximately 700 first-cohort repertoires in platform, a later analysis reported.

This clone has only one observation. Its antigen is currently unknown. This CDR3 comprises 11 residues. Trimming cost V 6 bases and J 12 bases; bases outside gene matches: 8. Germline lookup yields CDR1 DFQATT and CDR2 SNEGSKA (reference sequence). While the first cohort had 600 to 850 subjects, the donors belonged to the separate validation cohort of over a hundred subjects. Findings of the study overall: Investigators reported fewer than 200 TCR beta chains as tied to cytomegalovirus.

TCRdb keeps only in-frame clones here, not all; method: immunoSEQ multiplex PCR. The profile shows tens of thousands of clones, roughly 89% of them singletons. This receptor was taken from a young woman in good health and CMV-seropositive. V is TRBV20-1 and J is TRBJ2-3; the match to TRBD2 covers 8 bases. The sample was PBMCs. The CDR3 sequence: CSARLARPQYF. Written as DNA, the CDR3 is TGCAGTGCCAGACTAGCGCGCCCCCAGTATTTT.